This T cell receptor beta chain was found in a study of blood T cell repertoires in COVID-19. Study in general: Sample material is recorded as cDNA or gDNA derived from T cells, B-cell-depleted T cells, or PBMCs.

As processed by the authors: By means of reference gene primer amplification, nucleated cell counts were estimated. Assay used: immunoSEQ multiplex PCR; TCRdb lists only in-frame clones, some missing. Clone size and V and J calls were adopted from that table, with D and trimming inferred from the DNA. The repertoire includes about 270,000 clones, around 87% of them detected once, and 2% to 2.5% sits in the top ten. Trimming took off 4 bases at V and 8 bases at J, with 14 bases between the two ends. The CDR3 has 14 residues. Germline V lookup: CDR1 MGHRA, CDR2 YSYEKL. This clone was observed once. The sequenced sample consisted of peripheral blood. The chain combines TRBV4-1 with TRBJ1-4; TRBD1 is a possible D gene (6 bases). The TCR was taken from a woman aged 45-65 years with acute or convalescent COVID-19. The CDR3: CASSLTGTGEKLFF. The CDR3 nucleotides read TGCGCCAGCAGCCTAACAGGGACGGGCGAAAAACTGTTTTTT.